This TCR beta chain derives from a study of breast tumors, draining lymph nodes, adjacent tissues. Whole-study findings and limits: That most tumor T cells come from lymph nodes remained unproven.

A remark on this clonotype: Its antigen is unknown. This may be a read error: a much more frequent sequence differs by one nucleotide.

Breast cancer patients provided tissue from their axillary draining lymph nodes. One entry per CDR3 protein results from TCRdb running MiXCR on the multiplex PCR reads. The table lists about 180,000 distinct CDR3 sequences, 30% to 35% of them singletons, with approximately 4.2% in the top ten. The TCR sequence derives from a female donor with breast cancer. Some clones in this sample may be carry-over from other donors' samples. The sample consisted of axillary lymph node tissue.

Written as DNA, the CDR3 is TGTGCCACCGGCAGATGGCGGGGGTTTACAGATACGCATTATTTT. Residues: CATGRWRGFTDTHYF. V usage is TRBV15 and J usage is TRBJ2-3, with TRBD2 matching over 7 bases. This CDR3 is built from 15 residues. CDR1 and CDR2 (germline): LNHNV, YYDKDF (reference sequence).